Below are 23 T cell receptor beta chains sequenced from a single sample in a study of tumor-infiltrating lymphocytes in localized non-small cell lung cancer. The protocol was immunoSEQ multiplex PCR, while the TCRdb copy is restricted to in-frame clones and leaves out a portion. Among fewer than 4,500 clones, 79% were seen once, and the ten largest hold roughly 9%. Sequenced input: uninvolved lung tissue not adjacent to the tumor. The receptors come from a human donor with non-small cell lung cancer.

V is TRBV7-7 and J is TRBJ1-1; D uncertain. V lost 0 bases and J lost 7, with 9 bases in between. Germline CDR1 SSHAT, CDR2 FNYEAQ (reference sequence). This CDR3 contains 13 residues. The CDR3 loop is CASSLAPEGEAFF. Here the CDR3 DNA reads TGTGCCAGCAGCTTAGCCCCTGAGGGTGAAGCTTTCTTT.

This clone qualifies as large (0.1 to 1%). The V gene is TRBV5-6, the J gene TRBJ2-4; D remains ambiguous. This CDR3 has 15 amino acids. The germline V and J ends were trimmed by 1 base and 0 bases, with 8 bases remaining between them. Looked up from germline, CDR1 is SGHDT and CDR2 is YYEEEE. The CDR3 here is CASSLFFLAKNIQYF. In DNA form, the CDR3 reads TGTGCCAGCAGCTTGTTTTTTTTAGCCAAAAACATTCAGTACTTC.

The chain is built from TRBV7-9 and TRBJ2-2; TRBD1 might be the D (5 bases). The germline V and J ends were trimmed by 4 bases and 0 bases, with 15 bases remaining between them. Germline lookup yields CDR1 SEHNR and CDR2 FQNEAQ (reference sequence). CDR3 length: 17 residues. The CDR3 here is CASSYHRVGPNTGELFF. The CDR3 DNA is TGTGCCAGCAGCTACCACAGAGTGGGGCCGAACACCGGGGAGCTGTTTTTT.

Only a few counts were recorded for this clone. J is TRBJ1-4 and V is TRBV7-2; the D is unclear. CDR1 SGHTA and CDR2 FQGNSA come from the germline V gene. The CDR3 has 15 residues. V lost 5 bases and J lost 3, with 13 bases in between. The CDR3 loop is CASSLFGRANEKLFF. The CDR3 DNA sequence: TGTGCCAGCAGCCTGTTCGGACGGGCTAATGAAAAACTGTTTTTT.

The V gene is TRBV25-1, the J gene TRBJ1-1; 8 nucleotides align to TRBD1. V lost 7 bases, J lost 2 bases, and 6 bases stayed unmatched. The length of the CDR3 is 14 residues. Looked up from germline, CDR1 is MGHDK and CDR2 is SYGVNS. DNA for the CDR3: TGTGCCAGCACCCCAGACAGGGGCAACACTGAAGCTTTCTTT. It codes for CASTPDRGNTEAFF.

In DNA, the CDR3 is TGTGCCAGCACTTCTCAGGGACTTGAAGCTTTCTTT. Residues: CASTSQGLEAFF. This chain links TRBV2 with TRBJ1-1, with D possibly matching TRBD1 (5 bases). This CDR3 spans 12 amino acids. Germline V gives CDR1 SNHLY, CDR2 FYNNEI. V was shortened by 7 bases and J by 7 bases, with 13 bases between the two germline ends.

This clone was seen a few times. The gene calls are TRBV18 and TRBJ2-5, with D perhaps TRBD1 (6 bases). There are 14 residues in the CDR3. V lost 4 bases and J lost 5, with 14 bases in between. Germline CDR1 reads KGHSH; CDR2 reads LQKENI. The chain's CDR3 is CASSQYRDQETQYF. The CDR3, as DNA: TGTGCCAGCTCACAATACAGGGATCAGGAGACCCAGTACTTC. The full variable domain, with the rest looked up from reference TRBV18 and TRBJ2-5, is NAGVMQNPRHLVRRRGQEARLRCSPMKGHSHVYWYRQLPEEGLKFMVYLQKENIIDESGMPKERFSAEFPKEGPSILRIQQVVRGDSAAYFCASSQYRDQETQYFGPGTRLLVL.

The CDR3 region is CASSRGLAGVGQETQYF. The CDR3 DNA follows: TGTGCCAGTAGTAGGGGACTAGCGGGAGTGGGGCAAGAGACCCAGTACTTC. The rearrangement uses TRBV19 and TRBJ2-5; 14 positions agree with TRBD2. Germline V lookup: CDR1 LNHDA, CDR2 SQIVND (reference sequence). The CDR3 loop spans 17 amino acids. The J segment lost 2 bases and the V segment lost 4 bases, leaving 6 bases of the junction unmatched.

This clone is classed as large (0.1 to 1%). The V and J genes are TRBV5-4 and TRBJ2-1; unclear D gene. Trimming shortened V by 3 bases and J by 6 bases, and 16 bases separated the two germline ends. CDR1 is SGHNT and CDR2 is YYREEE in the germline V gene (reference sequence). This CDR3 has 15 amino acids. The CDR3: CASSSRPNLGNEQFF. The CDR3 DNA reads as TGTGCCAGCAGCTCCAGACCCAACCTGGGCAATGAGCAGTTCTTC. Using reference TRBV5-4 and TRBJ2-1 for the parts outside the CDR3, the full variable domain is ETGVTQSPTHLIKTRGQQVTLRCSSQSGHNTVSWYQQALGQGPQFIFQYYREEENGRGNFPPRFSGLQFPNYSSELNVNALELDDSALYLCASSSRPNLGNEQFFGPGTRLTVL.

CDR3 sequence (DNA): TGTGCCAGCAGTGACTCTAGCCTGGGCACTGAAGCTTTCTTT. Its protein is CASSDSSLGTEAFF. The gene calls are TRBV6-4 and TRBJ1-1, with unresolved D. The CDR3 has 14 amino acids. V was pared by 0 bases and J by 4 bases, with 9 bases between. Per the germline V gene, CDR1 is MRHNA and CDR2 is SNTAGT.

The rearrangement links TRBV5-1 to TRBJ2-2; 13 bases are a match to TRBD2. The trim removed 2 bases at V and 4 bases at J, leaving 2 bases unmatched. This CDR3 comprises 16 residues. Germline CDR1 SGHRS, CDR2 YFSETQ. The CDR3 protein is CASSFTSGRGTGELFF. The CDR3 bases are TGCGCCAGCAGCTTCACTAGCGGGAGGGGCACCGGGGAGCTGTTTTTT.

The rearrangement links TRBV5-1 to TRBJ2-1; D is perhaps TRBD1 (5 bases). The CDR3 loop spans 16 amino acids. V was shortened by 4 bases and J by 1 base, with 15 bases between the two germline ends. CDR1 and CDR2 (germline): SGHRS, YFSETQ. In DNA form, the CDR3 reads TGCGCCAGCAGCCTTCCACAGGTCCCATCCTACAATGAGCAGTTCTTC. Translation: CASSLPQVPSYNEQFF.

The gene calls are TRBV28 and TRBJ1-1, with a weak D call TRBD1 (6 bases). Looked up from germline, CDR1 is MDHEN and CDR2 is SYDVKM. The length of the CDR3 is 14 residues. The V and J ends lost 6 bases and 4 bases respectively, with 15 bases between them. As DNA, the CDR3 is TGTGCCAGCAGGCCGGGGGCGGAGAGCACTGAAGCTTTCTTT. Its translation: CASRPGAESTEAFF. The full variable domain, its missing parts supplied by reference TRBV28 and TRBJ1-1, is DVKVTQSSRYLVKRTGEKVFLECVQDMDHENMFWYRQDPGLGLRLIYFSYDVKMKEKGDIPEGYSVSREKKERFSLILESASTNQTSMYLCASRPGAESTEAFFGQGTRLTVV.

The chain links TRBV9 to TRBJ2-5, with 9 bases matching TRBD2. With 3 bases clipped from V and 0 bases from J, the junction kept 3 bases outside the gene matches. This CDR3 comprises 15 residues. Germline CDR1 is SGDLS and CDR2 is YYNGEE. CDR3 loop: CASSALAGYQETQYF. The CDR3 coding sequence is TGTGCCAGCAGCGCACTAGCGGGCTACCAAGAGACCCAGTACTTC.

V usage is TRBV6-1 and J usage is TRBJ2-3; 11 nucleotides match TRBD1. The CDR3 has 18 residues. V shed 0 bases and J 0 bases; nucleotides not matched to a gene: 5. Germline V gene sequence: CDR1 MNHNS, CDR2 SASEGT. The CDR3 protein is CASSEAKGQGASTDTQYF. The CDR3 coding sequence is TGTGCCAGCAGTGAAGCGAAAGGACAGGGGGCGAGCACAGATACGCAGTATTTT.

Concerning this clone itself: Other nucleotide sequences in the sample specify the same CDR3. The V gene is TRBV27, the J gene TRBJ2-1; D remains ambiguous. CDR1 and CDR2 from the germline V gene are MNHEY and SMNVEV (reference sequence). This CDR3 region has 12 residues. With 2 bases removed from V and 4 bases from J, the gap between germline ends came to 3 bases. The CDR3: CASSLNYNEQFF. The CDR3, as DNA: TGTGCCAGCAGTTTAAATTACAATGAGCAGTTCTTC.

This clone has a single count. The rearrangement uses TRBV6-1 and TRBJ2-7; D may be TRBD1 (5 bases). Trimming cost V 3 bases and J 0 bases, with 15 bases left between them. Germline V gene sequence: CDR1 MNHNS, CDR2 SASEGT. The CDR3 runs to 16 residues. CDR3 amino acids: CASSDGQGASSYEQYF. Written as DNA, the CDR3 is TGTGCCAGCAGTGATGGGCAAGGGGCGAGCTCCTACGAGCAGTACTTC.

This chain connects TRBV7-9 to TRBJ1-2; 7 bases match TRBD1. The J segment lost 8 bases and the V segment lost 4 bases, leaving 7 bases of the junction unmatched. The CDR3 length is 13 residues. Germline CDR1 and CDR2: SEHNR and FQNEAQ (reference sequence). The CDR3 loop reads CASSYEGQEGYTF. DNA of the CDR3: TGTGCCAGCAGCTACGAAGGACAGGAAGGCTACACCTTC.

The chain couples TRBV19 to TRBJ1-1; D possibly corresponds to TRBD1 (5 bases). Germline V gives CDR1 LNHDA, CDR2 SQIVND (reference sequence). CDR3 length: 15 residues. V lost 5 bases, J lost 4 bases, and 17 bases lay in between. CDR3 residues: CASSSSPGLLTEAFF. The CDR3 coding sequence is TGTGCCAGTAGTTCCTCCCCGGGACTTCTCACTGAAGCTTTCTTT.

CDR3 DNA sequence: TGTGCCAGCAGCCCTTTTATAGAAGGCAACTATGGCTACACCTTC. Its protein is CASSPFIEGNYGYTF. This chain uses TRBV5-5 with TRBJ1-2, with no clear D. CDR1 and CDR2 (germline): SGHKS, YYEKEE (reference sequence). Trimming shortened V by 4 bases and J by 2 bases, and 15 bases separated the two germline ends. This CDR3 region has 15 residues. Variable domain in full (rest from reference TRBV5-5 and TRBJ1-2): DAGVTQSPTHLIKTRGQQVTLRCSPISGHKSVSWYQQVLGQGPQFIFQYYEKEERGRGNFPDRFSARQFPNYSSELNVNALLLGDSALYLCASSPFIEGNYGYTFGSGTRLTVV.

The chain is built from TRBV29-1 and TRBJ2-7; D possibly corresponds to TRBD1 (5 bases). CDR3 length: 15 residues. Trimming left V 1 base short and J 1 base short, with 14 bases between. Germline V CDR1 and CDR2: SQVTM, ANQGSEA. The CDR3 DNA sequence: TGCAGCGTTGAAGCGGCAGGGATAGTTTCCTACGAGCAGTACTTC. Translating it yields CSVEAAGIVSYEQYF.

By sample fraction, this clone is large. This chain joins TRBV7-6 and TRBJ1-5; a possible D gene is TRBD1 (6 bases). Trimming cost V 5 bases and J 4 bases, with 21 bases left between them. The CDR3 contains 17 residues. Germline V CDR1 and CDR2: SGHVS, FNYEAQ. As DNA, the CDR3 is TGTGCCAGCAGCCCAGTGGGGGGCGGGGGCGAAAATCAGCCCCAGCATTTT. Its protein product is CASSPVGGGGENQPQHF.

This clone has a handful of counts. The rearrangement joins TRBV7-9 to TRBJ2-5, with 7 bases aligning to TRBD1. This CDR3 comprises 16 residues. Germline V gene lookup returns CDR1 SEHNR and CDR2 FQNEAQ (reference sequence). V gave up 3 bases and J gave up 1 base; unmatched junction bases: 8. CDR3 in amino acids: CASSLVGGLPQETQYF. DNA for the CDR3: TGTGCCAGCAGCTTGGTAGGGGGCCTGCCCCAAGAGACCCAGTACTTC. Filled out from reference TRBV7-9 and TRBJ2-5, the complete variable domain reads DTGVSQNPRHKITKRGQNVTFRCDPISEHNRLYWYRQTLGQGPEFLTYFQNEAQLEKSRLLSDRFSAERPKGSFSTLEIQRTEQGDSAMYLCASSLVGGLPQETQYFGPGTRLLVL.